This T cell receptor (beta chain) stems from a study of shared clonotypes between healthy human individuals. Study at large: Each donor's CD8 memory used one plate, CD8 naive two, each CD4 subset three. Whole-study findings and limits: For sorted subsets, rarefaction showed incomplete sequencing despite large depth. Non-shared clonotypes were found to have lower generation probabilities than the clonotypes that were shared by all four of the sorted-subset donors.

As for this clone: Its target is unknown.

It was at deep level that the assay was run. Here immunoSEQ multiplex PCR was the method, and the copy in TCRdb shows in-frame clones only, minus some. The repertoire consists of millions of clones, with just over 90% occurring once and the leading ten covering over 0.12%. The CDR3 runs to 14 residues. Losses at the gene ends were 3 bases for V and 1 base for J; bases not matched to a gene: 0. The germline V gene encodes CDR1 LNHDA and CDR2 SQIVND (reference sequence). The receptor comes from a man between 18 and 35 years old in good health. V usage is TRBV19 and J usage is TRBJ1-2; 9 positions agree with TRBD1. The sequencing input was naive CD4+ T cells sorted from blood. The subset here: CD45RA+ positively selected. CDR3 sequence (DNA): TGTGCCAGTAGTATGGACAGGGGTAACTATGGCTACACCTTC. This codes for CASSMDRGNYGYTF. Drawing the rest from reference TRBV19 and TRBJ1-2, the complete variable domain is DGGITQSPKYLFRKEGQNVTLSCEQNLNHDAMYWYRQDPGQGLRLIYYSQIVNDFQKGDIAEGYSVSREKKESFPLTVTSAQKNPTAFYLCASSMDRGNYGYTFGSGTRLTVV.